The 31 T cell receptor beta chains given below trace back to one sample, sequenced in a study of OX40 agonist ivuxolimab in advanced cancers. The method behind the library was the immunoSEQ multiplex PCR assay. TCRdb provides this immuneACCESS table in a form limited to in-frame rearrangements. Some clones are lacking; in checked studies, under half of them reflect an unresolved V gene, and why the rest are absent is not known. This sample has about 10,000 clones in its table, and 63% of those were observed once. Of the sample, 45% to 55% falls within the top ten clones. This specimen consisted of CD4+ or CD8+ T cells sorted from blood, obtained in a trial of the OX40 agonist ivuxolimab. These receptors originate from an adult with an advanced solid tumor such as melanoma, head and neck, liver or kidney cancer.

The chain has TRBV10-3 and TRBJ2-4; tentative D call: TRBD1 (6 bases). CDR3 length: 15 amino acids. Germline CDR1 and CDR2: ENHRY and SYGVKD. The ends were cut back, 0 bases at V and 0 bases at J, with 6 bases in the middle. DNA for the CDR3: TGTGCCATCAGTGAGTCACAGGGAGCCAAAAACATTCAGTACTTC. It is translated as CAISESQGAKNIQYF.

This rearrangement joins TRBV6-5 to TRBJ1-5; 7 bases map to TRBD1. The germline CDR1 and CDR2 sequences are MNHEY and SVGAGI. V was pared by 0 bases and J by 4 bases, with 3 bases of the junction left unmatched. This CDR3 comprises 15 residues. CDR3 bases: TGTGCCAGCAGTTACTCTCAGACAGGGAATCAGCCCCAGCATTTT. This translates into CASSYSQTGNQPQHF.

This clone came up a few times. This sequence joins TRBV4-1 and TRBJ1-5, with unresolved D. This CDR3 spans 13 amino acids. The germline CDR1 and CDR2 sequences are MGHRA and YSYEKL. V lost 1 base, J lost 0 bases, and 1 base lay in between. The CDR3 here is CASSQASNQPQHF. CDR3 sequence (DNA): TGCGCCAGCAGCCAAGCTAGCAATCAGCCCCAGCATTTT.

The CDR3 region has the DNA TGTGCCAGCAGAAATTCCGTTGCGGGAACGAACACCGGGGAGCTGTTTTTT. This codes for CASRNSVAGTNTGELFF. The gene calls are TRBV11-3 and TRBJ2-2; weak D call: TRBD2 (6 bases). CDR3 length equals 17 residues. Trimming stripped 6 bases from V and 0 bases from J, with 17 bases between. Germline V gives CDR1 SGHNT, CDR2 YENEEA.

The V call is TRBV5-1, the J call TRBJ2-1; D is undetermined. The CDR3 has 14 amino acids. V was trimmed by 1 base and J by 4 bases, leaving 9 bases between them. Germline V gene sequence: CDR1 SGHRS, CDR2 YFSETQ. CDR3 amino acids: CASSLTNRYNEQFF. The CDR3 nucleotides are TGCGCCAGCAGCTTGACTAACCGTTACAATGAGCAGTTCTTC.

This rearrangement joins TRBV7-3 to TRBJ2-3; the match to TRBD2 covers 9 bases. The CDR3 is 15 amino acids. The germline gives CDR1 SGHTA, CDR2 FQGTGA. V trimming: 0 bases; J trimming: 5 bases; junction bases outside the gene matches: 3. The CDR3 spells CASSLTGAGGDTQYF. The CDR3 DNA sequence: TGTGCCAGCAGCTTAACGGGAGCGGGAGGAGATACGCAGTATTTT.

The rearrangement uses TRBV11-2 and TRBJ2-7; D ambiguous. The ends were cut back, 1 base at V and 6 bases at J, with 1 base in the middle. The CDR3 extends over 10 amino acids. Germline V gives CDR1 SGHAT, CDR2 FQNNGV. The CDR3 sequence is CASSLGEQYF. CDR3 DNA: TGTGCCAGCAGCTTAGGCGAGCAGTACTTC.

The chain carries TRBV19 and TRBJ2-1, with 7 nucleotides matching TRBD2. Germline V gene data show CDR1 as LNHDA and CDR2 as SQIVND (reference sequence). J gave up 9 bases and V 3 bases, and 5 bases lay outside the gene matches. The CDR3 is 13 residues long. The CDR3 coding sequence is TGTGCCAGTAGTATCGGACTAGGAAGTGAGCAGTTCTTC. Protein: CASSIGLGSEQFF.

J is TRBJ2-1 and V is TRBV6-5; no clear D. Trimming took 6 bases from V and 5 from J, leaving 11 bases between them. CDR1 MNHEY and CDR2 SVGAGI come from the germline V gene. The CDR3 is 13 residues long. CDR3 nucleotides: TGTGCCAGCAGCCCTTCCCTCAACAATGAGCAGTTCTTC. Translation: CASSPSLNNEQFF.

This chain uses TRBV11-3 with TRBJ2-1, with D possibly being TRBD2 (6 bases). The CDR3 spans 15 residues. Germline CDR1 SGHNT, CDR2 YENEEA. V was shortened by 3 bases and J by 1 base, with 10 bases between the two germline ends. The CDR3 loop is CASSFGSGSYNEQFF. The CDR3 DNA reads TGTGCCAGCAGCTTCGGAAGCGGGTCCTACAATGAGCAGTTCTTC.

This chain connects TRBV4-1 to TRBJ1-1; D call uncertain. Trimming removed 0 bases from V and 0 bases from J, with 5 bases in between. CDR1 MGHRA and CDR2 YSYEKL come from the germline V gene. The CDR3 has 14 residues. The CDR3 nucleotides read TGCGCCAGCAGCCAAGAGGGGATGAACACTGAAGCTTTCTTT. Amino acid sequence: CASSQEGMNTEAFF.

V usage is TRBV9 and J usage is TRBJ2-2; TRBD2 aligns across 8 bases. Germline CDR1 is SGDLS and CDR2 is YYNGEE. With 4 bases clipped from V and 3 bases from J, the junction kept 8 bases outside the gene matches. The CDR3 sequence is 16 residues long. Here the CDR3 reads CASSTLAGSYTGELFF. CDR3 DNA: TGTGCCAGCAGCACATTAGCGGGGAGTTACACCGGGGAGCTGTTTTTT.

This clone has a handful of counts. The CDR3 DNA reads as TGTGCCAGCTTCCAGGGAGGAGAGACCCAGTACTTC. Amino acid sequence: CASFQGGETQYF. V and J are TRBV2 and TRBJ2-5, with D possibly TRBD2 on 6 matching bases. In germline, CDR1 is SNHLY, CDR2 FYNNEI. This CDR3 has 12 amino acids. V was cut by 8 bases and J by 4 bases, with 11 bases left in between. Based on the CDR3 plus reference TRBV2 and TRBJ2-5, the full variable domain is EPEVTQTPSHQVTQMGQEVILRCVPISNHLYFYWYRQILGQKVEFLVSFYNNEISEKSEIFDDQFSVERPDGSNFTLKIRSTKLEDSAMYFCASFQGGETQYFGPGTRLLVL.

On this clone: In the same sample, other DNA sequences code for this CDR3. The V and J genes are TRBV5-1 and TRBJ1-4, with D possibly TRBD1 on 6 matching bases. The length of the CDR3 is 15 residues. The germline gives CDR1 SGHRS, CDR2 YFSETQ. V dropped 0 bases and J dropped 7 bases, with 13 bases sitting between them. CDR3 coding DNA: TGCGCCAGCAGCTTGGGAGGGGGAGGGGGTGAAAAACTGTTTTTT. Translation gives CASSLGGGGGEKLFF.

The rearrangement uses TRBV5-4 and TRBJ2-7; D gene unclear. Germline CDR1 SGHNT, CDR2 YYREEE (reference sequence). CDR3 length: 12 amino acids. V lost 4 bases and J 4 bases, leaving 9 bases between the germline ends. The CDR3 sequence is CASSPDGYEQYF. CDR3 in DNA: TGTGCCAGCAGCCCGGACGGATACGAGCAGTACTTC.

J is TRBJ1-2 and V is TRBV7-9; D uncertain. The CDR3 is made up of 15 amino acids. V was clipped by 1 base and J by 3 bases, with 12 bases between them. Per germline, CDR1 SEHNR and CDR2 FQNEAQ (reference sequence). The CDR3 region is CASSLVEGGYYGYTF. CDR3 sequence (DNA): TGTGCCAGCAGCTTAGTAGAGGGAGGGTACTATGGCTACACCTTC.

This chain joins TRBV7-2 and TRBJ2-1; D is uncertain. Trimming took 1 base from V and 4 from J, leaving 5 bases between them. Germline CDR1 is SGHTA and CDR2 is FQGNSA. CDR3 length: 13 amino acids. CDR3 protein: CASSLGPYNEQFF. CDR3 in DNA: TGTGCCAGCAGCTTAGGACCTTACAATGAGCAGTTCTTC.

The V gene is TRBV4-1, the J gene TRBJ2-7; TRBD2 matches 7 bases. This CDR3 region has 14 residues. CDR1 and CDR2 (germline): MGHRA, YSYEKL. V lost 3 bases to trimming and J lost 0 bases; unmatched junction nucleotides: 2. The CDR3 is CASSHGRGSYEQYF. The CDR3 DNA reads as TGCGCCAGCAGCCATGGGAGGGGCTCCTACGAGCAGTACTTC.

As for this clone: The junction shows a germline mismatch at one end, possibly a read error. This sequence joins TRBV7-9 and TRBJ2-1; 12 positions agree with TRBD2. Germline loops: CDR1 SEHNR, CDR2 FQNEAQ (reference sequence). The CDR3 extends over 15 amino acids. CDR3 sequence: CASSLAGGPDNEQFF. The CDR3 DNA reads TGTGCCAGCAGCCTAGCGGGAGGGCCTGACAATGAGCAGTTCTTC.

The J gene is TRBJ2-7, the V gene TRBV11-2, with 7 bases lining up with TRBD2. CDR1 and CDR2 from the germline V gene are SGHAT and FQNNGV. There are 15 residues in the CDR3. Trimming cost V 3 bases and J 4 bases; bases outside gene matches: 9. CDR3 coding DNA: TGTGCCAGCAGCTTTAGTGCGGGAGAAGGGTACGAGCAGTACTTC. It encodes CASSFSAGEGYEQYF.

The rearrangement joins TRBV5-1 to TRBJ2-2; maybe TRBD1 (5 bases). CDR3 length equals 17 residues. The germline V and J ends were trimmed by 4 bases and 3 bases, with 19 bases remaining between them. Germline CDR1 reads SGHRS; CDR2 reads YFSETQ. CDR3 nucleotide sequence: TGCGCCAGCAGCCCCCTGATTAGGGGCGCCGACACCGGGGAGCTGTTTTTT. Its protein is CASSPLIRGADTGELFF.

This clone rates as medium-sized. The chain joins TRBV2 to TRBJ1-4; possible D gene TRBD1, 5 bases. The V end was cut by 3 bases, the J end by 8 bases, with 13 bases between. This CDR3 spans 14 amino acids. Germline V gene data show CDR1 as SNHLY and CDR2 as FYNNEI. The chain's CDR3 is CASSDSAGREKLFF. CDR3 DNA: TGTGCCAGCAGTGATAGCGCAGGGCGGGAAAAACTGTTTTTT.

The CDR3 DNA sequence: TGTGCCAGCAGTGAATTATACAGGGGGAGCACTGAAGCTTTCTTT. Its protein product is CASSELYRGSTEAFF. The chain couples TRBV6-1 to TRBJ1-1; 8 nucleotides line up with TRBD1. With V trimmed by 2 bases and J by 4 bases, 6 bases remained unmatched. Germline lookup yields CDR1 MNHNS and CDR2 SASEGT. The CDR3 is made up of 15 amino acids.

This sequence joins TRBV6-6 and TRBJ1-5; D perhaps matches TRBD1 (6 bases). Germline loops: CDR1 MNHNY, CDR2 SVGAGI (reference sequence). V was shortened by 4 bases and J by 2 bases, with 9 bases between the two germline ends. The CDR3 length is 14 residues. The CDR3 protein is CASSWEGGNQPQHF. CDR3 nucleotides: TGTGCCAGCAGTTGGGAGGGGGGCAATCAGCCCCAGCATTTT.

This clone is termed medium-sized. This chain links TRBV27 with TRBJ1-3; D unresolved. CDR1 MNHEY and CDR2 SMNVEV come from the germline V gene (reference sequence). The CDR3 loop spans 14 amino acids. V lost 5 bases, J lost 0 bases, and 8 bases lay in between. CDR3 DNA sequence: TGTGCCAGCAGTCCTACTCGCTCTGGAAACACCATATATTTT. Protein product: CASSPTRSGNTIYF.

V usage is TRBV7-8 and J usage is TRBJ2-7; 8 bases line up with TRBD2. The V segment lost 4 bases and the J segment 6 bases; nucleotides outside the gene matches: 8. Per the germline V gene, CDR1 is SGHVS and CDR2 is FQNEAQ. The CDR3 runs to 14 residues. The CDR3 loop reads CASSSRRLAFEQYF. The CDR3 DNA reads TGTGCCAGCAGCTCCCGCCGACTAGCGTTCGAGCAGTACTTC.

The V and J genes are TRBV27 and TRBJ1-2; D is unresolved. Trimming shortened V by 2 bases and J by 4 bases, and 11 bases separated the two germline ends. Germline CDR1 reads MNHEY; CDR2 reads SMNVEV (reference sequence). This CDR3 spans 14 amino acids. The CDR3 protein is CASSLQEVGYGYTF. CDR3 DNA: TGTGCCAGCAGTTTACAGGAAGTAGGCTATGGCTACACCTTC.

This clone was observed a handful of times. The chain carries TRBV20-1 and TRBJ1-1; D perhaps matches TRBD1 (5 bases). The CDR3 is 10 residues long. Germline V lookup: CDR1 DFQATT, CDR2 SNEGSKA (reference sequence). The CDR3 sequence: CGQGDTEAFF. The CDR3, as DNA: TGCGGTCAAGGGGACACTGAAGCTTTCTTT.

In this sample, this clone is medium-sized (0.01 to 0.1%). The chain joins TRBV11-1 to TRBJ2-2; TRBD2 is a possible D gene (5 bases). CDR1 and CDR2 from the germline V gene are SGHAT and FQDESV (reference sequence). Deletions cut 6 bases from V and 1 base from J, with 6 bases between. The CDR3 sequence is 13 residues long. Written as DNA, the CDR3 is TGTGCCAGCAGACTAGGGAACACCGGGGAGCTGTTTTTT. Amino acids: CASRLGNTGELFF.

This rearrangement joins TRBV5-1 to TRBJ2-7; D is uncertain. The CDR3 is made up of 15 amino acids. Germline V gene lookup returns CDR1 SGHRS and CDR2 YFSETQ. Trimming took off 0 bases at V and 1 base at J, with 11 bases between the two ends. The CDR3 loop is CASSLELTPSYEQYF. The CDR3 region has the DNA TGCGCCAGCAGCTTGGAGTTGACACCATCCTACGAGCAGTACTTC.

The chain is built from TRBV29-1 and TRBJ1-2, with D tentatively TRBD1 (5 bases). V was shortened by 4 bases and J by 7 bases, with 19 bases between the two germline ends. The germline V gene encodes CDR1 SQVTM and CDR2 ANQGSEA. The CDR3 is made up of 14 amino acids. The CDR3 nucleotides are TGCAGCGTTGGGGGACTTCTAGGTGGTGGTGGCTACACCTTC. This codes for CSVGGLLGGGGYTF.